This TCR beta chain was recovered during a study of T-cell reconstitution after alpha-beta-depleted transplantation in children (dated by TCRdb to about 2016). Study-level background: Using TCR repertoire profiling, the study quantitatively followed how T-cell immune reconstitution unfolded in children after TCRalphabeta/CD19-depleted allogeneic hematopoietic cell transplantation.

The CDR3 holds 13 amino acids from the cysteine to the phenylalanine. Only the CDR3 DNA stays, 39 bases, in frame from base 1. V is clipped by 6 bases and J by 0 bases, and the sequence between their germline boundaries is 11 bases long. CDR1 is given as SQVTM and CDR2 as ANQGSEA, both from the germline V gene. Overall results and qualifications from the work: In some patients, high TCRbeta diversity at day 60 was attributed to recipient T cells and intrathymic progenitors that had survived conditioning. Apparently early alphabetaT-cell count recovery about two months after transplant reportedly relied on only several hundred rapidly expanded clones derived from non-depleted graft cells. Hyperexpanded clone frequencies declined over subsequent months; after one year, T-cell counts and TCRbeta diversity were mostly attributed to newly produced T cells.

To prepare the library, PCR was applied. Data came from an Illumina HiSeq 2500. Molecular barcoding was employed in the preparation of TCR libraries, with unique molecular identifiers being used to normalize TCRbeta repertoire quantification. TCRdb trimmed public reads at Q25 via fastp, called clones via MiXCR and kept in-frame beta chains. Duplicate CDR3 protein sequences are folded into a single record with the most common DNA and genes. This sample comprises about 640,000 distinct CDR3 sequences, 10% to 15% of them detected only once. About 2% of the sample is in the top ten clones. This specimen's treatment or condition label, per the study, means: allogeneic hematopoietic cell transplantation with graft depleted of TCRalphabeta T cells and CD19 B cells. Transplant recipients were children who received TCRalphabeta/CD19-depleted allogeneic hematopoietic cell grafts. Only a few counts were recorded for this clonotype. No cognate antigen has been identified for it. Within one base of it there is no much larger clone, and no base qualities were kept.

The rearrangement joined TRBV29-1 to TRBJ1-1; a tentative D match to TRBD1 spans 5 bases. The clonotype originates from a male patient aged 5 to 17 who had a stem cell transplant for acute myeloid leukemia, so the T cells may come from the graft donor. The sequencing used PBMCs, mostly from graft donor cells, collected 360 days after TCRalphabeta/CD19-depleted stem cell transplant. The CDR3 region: CSVWGRMNTEAFF. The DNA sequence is TGCAGCGTATGGGGGAGAATGAACACTGAAGCTTTCTTT.